The 12 T cell receptor beta chains reported below all come from one sample, sequenced in a study of neurological immune-mediated disorders. TCRdb reanalysed the 5' RACE reads using MiXCR and keeps one entry per CDR3 protein. The table includes just over 50,000 distinct CDR3 sequences, 3% to 3.5% detected once. The sample taken for sequencing was PBMCs. These receptor sequences come from a middle-aged man with multiple sclerosis.

This clonotype was observed many times. This chain connects TRBV18 to TRBJ2-3; possibly TRBD2 for D (6 bases). CDR1 and CDR2 (germline): KGHSH, LQKENI. The V gene lost 5 bases and the J gene lost 2 bases, with 8 bases spanning the gap. This CDR3 is built from 13 residues. CDR3 region: CASSSGVTDTQYF. CDR3 nucleotides: TGTGCCAGCTCATCGGGAGTCACAGATACGCAGTATTTT.

This clonotype was observed at least ten times. V and J are TRBV10-3 and TRBJ1-1; D not resolved. The CDR3 consists of 14 residues. Germline V gene lookup returns CDR1 ENHRY and CDR2 SYGVKD. Between the trimmed V and J ends, which lost 7 bases and 9 bases, there was a span of 21 bases. The CDR3 reads CAITPELVGAQAFF. In nucleotides, the CDR3 is TGTGCCATCACCCCCGAGCTGGTGGGAGCTCAAGCTTTCTTT.

In this sample, this clonotype turned up a few times. This may be a read error: a much more frequent sequence differs by one nucleotide. V and J are TRBV7-3 and TRBJ2-1; D is undetermined. V gave up 3 bases and J gave up 9 bases, with 12 bases separating them. Germline V gene lookup returns CDR1 SGHTA and CDR2 FQGTGA. The CDR3 contains 13 residues. CDR3 in DNA: TGTGCCAGCAGCTTCGGAAAGGGCGGTGAGCAGTTCTTC. As protein: CASSFGKGGEQFF.

This clonotype appeared many times. The chain carries TRBV29-1 and TRBJ2-1, with D unresolved. In germline, CDR1 is SQVTM, CDR2 ANQGSEA. V lost 5 bases and J lost 2, with 22 bases in between. The CDR3 covers 17 residues. CDR3 DNA: TGCAGCGTTCCTAAAACCCGTGGTCAGTCGACCTACAATGAGCAGTTCTTC. Amino acid sequence: CSVPKTRGQSTYNEQFF.

This clonotype has a count of ten or more. The chain joins TRBV6-6 to TRBJ1-1, with TRBD1 as a possible D gene (5 bases). Per germline, CDR1 MNHNY and CDR2 SVGAGI (reference sequence). The CDR3 runs to 15 residues. V lost 3 bases to trimming and J lost 4 bases, with 15 bases between them. In DNA form, the CDR3 reads TGTGCCAGCAGTTATTTTAGGGATGGGGGCACTGAAGCTTTCTTT. Its translation: CASSYFRDGGTEAFF.

This clonotype ranks as medium-sized. As DNA, the CDR3 is TGCGCCAGCAGCCAAGTTCCCGAGGGGCCCCAGCATTTT. It yields the protein CASSQVPEGPQHF. The chain is built from TRBV4-1 and TRBJ1-5; the D is unclear. Per the germline V gene, CDR1 is MGHRA and CDR2 is YSYEKL. The length of the CDR3 is 13 residues. Trimming cost V 1 base and J 9 bases, with 10 bases left between them.

This clonotype was observed many times. V usage is TRBV12-3 or TRBV12-4 and J usage is TRBJ2-3; 13 nucleotides match TRBD2. Trimming cost V 4 bases and J 6 bases; bases outside gene matches: 10. This CDR3 region has 17 residues. The CDR3 DNA is TGTGCCAGCAGTTCCTTCTTACTAGCGGGGGGGAAGGATACGCAGTATTTT. Its translation is CASSSFLLAGGKDTQYF.

This clonotype has ten or more counts. This chain joins TRBV10-3 and TRBJ1-5, with a possible D match to TRBD1 (6 bases). Germline CDR1 is ENHRY and CDR2 is SYGVKD. The CDR3 consists of 15 residues. Trimming pared 11 bases from V and 0 bases from J, leaving 17 bases between. CDR3 in amino acids: CAAGGQIYSNQPQHF. As DNA, the CDR3 is TGTGCCGCCGGGGGGCAGATCTATAGCAATCAGCCCCAGCATTTT.

The V gene is TRBV7-6, the J gene TRBJ2-3; 7 positions match TRBD1. CDR1 is SGHVS, CDR2 FNYEAQ, per germline. The CDR3 totals 14 residues. Trimming took 4 bases from V and 2 from J; bases not matched to a gene: 3. The CDR3 region is CASSSGTVTDTQYF. In DNA form, the CDR3 reads TGTGCCAGCAGCTCAGGGACAGTCACAGATACGCAGTATTTT.

The chain carries TRBV20-1 and TRBJ2-3, with TRBD2 matching 9 bases. This CDR3 region has 16 residues. Germline CDR1 and CDR2: DFQATT and SNEGSKA (reference sequence). The V and J ends lost 1 base and 1 base, in that order; junction bases with no gene match: 6. The CDR3: CSARGLAGKRTDTQYF. In DNA form, the CDR3 reads TGCAGTGCTAGAGGTCTAGCGGGGAAACGCACAGATACGCAGTATTTT.

This clonotype was seen a few times. The chain couples TRBV18 to TRBJ2-2; 8 nucleotides agree with TRBD2. This CDR3 contains 17 residues. Germline loops: CDR1 KGHSH, CDR2 LQKENI. The V and J ends lost 6 bases and 0 bases, in that order; junction bases with no gene match: 9. The CDR3 coding sequence is TGTGCCAGCTCCCCAGCGGGGGTAGATTCGAACACCGGGGAGCTGTTTTTT. Protein sequence: CASSPAGVDSNTGELFF.

A word on this clonotype: Possible read error: a much larger clone is one base away. The J gene is TRBJ1-2, the V gene TRBV14; unclear D gene. This CDR3 has 13 residues. Deletions cut 1 base from V and 8 bases from J, with 11 bases between. The V gene's germline CDR1 is SGHDN and CDR2 FVKESK. For the CDR3, the DNA is TGTGCCAGCAGCCAAGGGATGGGGAACGGCTACACCTTC. Its translation is CASSQGMGNGYTF.